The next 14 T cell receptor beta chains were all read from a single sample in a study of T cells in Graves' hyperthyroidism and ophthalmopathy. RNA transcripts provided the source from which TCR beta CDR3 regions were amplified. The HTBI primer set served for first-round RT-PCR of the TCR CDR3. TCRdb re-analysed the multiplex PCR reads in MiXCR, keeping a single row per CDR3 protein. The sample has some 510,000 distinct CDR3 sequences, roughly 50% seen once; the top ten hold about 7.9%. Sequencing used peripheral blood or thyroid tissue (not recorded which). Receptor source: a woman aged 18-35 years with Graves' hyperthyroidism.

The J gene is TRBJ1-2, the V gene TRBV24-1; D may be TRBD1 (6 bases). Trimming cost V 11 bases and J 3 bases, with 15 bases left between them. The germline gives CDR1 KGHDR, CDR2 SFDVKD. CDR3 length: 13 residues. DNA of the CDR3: TGTGCCAGCAAGGACAGCCGCTACTATGGCTACACCTTC. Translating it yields CASKDSRYYGYTF.

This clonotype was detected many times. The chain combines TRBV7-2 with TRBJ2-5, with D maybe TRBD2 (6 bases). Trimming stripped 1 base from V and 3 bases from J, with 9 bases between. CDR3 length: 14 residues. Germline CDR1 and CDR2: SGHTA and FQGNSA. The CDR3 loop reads CASSLGWEEETQYF. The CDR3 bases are TGTGCCAGCAGCTTAGGGTGGGAGGAAGAGACCCAGTACTTC.

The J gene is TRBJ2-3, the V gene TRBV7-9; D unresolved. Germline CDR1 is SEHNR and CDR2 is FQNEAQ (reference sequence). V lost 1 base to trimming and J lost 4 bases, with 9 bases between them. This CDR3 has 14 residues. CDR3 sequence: CASSLVQGADTQYF. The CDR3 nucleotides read TGTGCCAGCAGCTTAGTACAAGGTGCAGATACGCAGTATTTT.

The CDR3 region is CASSGHTIYEQYF. CDR3 bases: TGTGCCAGCAGCGGTCATACAATCTACGAGCAGTACTTC. The V and J genes are TRBV7-2 and TRBJ2-7, with D uncertain. There are 13 residues in the CDR3. The germline CDR1 and CDR2 sequences are SGHTA and FQGNSA. The germline V and J ends were trimmed by 5 bases and 3 bases, with 11 bases remaining between them.

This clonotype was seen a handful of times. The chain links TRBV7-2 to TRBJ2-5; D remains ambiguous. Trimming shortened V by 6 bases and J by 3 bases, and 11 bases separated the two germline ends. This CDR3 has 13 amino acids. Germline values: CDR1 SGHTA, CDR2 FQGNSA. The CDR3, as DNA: TGTGCCAGCAGGTTTTCTCGCGAAGAGACCCAGTACTTC. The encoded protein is CASRFSREETQYF.

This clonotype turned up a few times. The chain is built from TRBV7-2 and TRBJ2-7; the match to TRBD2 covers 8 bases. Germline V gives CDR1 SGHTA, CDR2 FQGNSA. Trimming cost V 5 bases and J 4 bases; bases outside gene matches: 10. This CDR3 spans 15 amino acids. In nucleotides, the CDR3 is TGTGCCAGCAGCCCCCGACTAGCGAGAGGTTACGAGCAGTACTTC. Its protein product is CASSPRLARGYEQYF.

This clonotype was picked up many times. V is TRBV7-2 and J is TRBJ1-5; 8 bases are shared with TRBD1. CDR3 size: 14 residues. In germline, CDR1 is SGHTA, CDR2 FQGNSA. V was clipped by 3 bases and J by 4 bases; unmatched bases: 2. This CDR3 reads CASSFGTGNQPQHF. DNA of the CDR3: TGTGCCAGCAGCTTCGGGACAGGAAATCAGCCCCAGCATTTT.

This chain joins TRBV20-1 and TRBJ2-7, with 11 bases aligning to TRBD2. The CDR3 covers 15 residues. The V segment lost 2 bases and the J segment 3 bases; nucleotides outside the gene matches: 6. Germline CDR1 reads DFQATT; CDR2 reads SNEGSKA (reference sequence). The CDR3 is CSARISGRAFYEQYF. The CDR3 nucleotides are TGCAGTGCTAGAATTAGCGGGAGGGCCTTCTACGAGCAGTACTTC.

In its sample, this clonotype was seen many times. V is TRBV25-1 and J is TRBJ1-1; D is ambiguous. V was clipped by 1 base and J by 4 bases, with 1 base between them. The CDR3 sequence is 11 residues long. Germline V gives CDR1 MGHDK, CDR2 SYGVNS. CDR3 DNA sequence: TGTGCCAGCAGTGAATCCACTGAAGCTTTCTTT. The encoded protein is CASSESTEAFF.

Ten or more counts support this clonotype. The CDR3: CASSLVSSGANVLTF. CDR3 nucleotide sequence: TGTGCCAGCAGCCTCGTCAGCTCTGGGGCCAACGTCCTGACTTTC. V usage is TRBV7-9 and J usage is TRBJ2-6; D uncertain. Germline V lookup: CDR1 SEHNR, CDR2 FQNEAQ (reference sequence). Between the trimmed V and J ends, which lost 5 bases and 0 bases, there was a span of 8 bases. The CDR3 runs 15 residues. Looking up the rest from reference TRBV7-9 and TRBJ2-6 gives the full variable domain: DTGVSQNPRHKITKRGQNVTFRCDPISEHNRLYWYRQTLGQGPEFLTYFQNEAQLEKSRLLSDRFSAERPKGSFSTLEIQRTEQGDSAMYLCASSLVSSGANVLTFGAGSRLTVL.

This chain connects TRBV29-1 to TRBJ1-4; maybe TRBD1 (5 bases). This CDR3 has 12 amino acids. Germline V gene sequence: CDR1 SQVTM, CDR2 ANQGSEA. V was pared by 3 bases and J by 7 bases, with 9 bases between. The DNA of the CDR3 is TGCAGCGTTGATGACGGGGGTGAAAAACTGTTTTTT. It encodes CSVDDGGEKLFF.

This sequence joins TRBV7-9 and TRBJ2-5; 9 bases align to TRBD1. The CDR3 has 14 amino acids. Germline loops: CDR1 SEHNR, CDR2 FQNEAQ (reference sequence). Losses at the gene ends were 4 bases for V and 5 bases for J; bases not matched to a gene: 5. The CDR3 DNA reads TGTGCCAGCAGCTCCCTCGGGACAGGGGAGACCCAGTACTTC. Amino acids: CASSSLGTGETQYF.

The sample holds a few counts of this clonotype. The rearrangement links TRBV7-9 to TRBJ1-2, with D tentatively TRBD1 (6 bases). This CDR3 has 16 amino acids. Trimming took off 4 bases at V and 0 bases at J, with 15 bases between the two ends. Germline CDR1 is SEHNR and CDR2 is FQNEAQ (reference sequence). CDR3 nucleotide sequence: TGTGCCAGCAGCTGGGCAGGGGCGAAAGCTAACTATGGCTACACCTTC. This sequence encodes CASSWAGAKANYGYTF. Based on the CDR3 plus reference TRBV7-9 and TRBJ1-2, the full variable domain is DTGVSQNPRHKITKRGQNVTFRCDPISEHNRLYWYRQTLGQGPEFLTYFQNEAQLEKSRLLSDRFSAERPKGSFSTLEIQRTEQGDSAMYLCASSWAGAKANYGYTFGSGTRLTVV.

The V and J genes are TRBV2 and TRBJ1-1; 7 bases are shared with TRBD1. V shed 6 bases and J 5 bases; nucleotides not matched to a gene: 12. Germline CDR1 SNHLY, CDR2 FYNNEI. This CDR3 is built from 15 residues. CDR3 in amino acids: CASSLLPGGETEAFF. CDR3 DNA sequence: TGTGCCAGCAGCCTGTTGCCAGGGGGGGAAACTGAAGCTTTCTTT.